This T cell receptor (beta chain) was observed in a study of cytomegalovirus exposure and HLA in healthy donors. Across the study: The Caucasian-associated ancestry cluster contained about 80% of the 398 genotyped donors.

Details on this clone: Its target is not known.

PCR involved 60 Vbeta and 13 Jbeta primers. Under the authors' procedure: Later reanalysis found 70 million to 95 million unique TCR beta chains, roughly 10 million of them shared. TCRdb's copy holds only in-frame clones and misses some; the assay was immunoSEQ multiplex PCR. From that table come the V and J calls and clone size; the DNA was used to work out D and trimming. Of roughly 150,000 clones listed, over 60% are singletons. General study findings and limits: As was reported, the classifier diagnosed cytomegalovirus status with high specificity and sensitivity. In a later analysis, at a false discovery rate of 0.05, roughly 17,000 TCR beta sequences matched HLA alleles.

Material for sequencing was PBMCs. This TCR derives from a young man in good health and CMV-seronegative.

CDR3 amino acids: CATSRLPGDLRNEQFF. Written as DNA, the CDR3 is TGTGCCACCAGCAGACTCCCTGGGGACTTGAGGAATGAGCAGTTCTTC. The chain combines TRBV15 with TRBJ2-1, with D perhaps TRBD2 (6 bases). This CDR3 contains 16 residues. V was clipped by 2 bases and J by 7 bases, with 18 bases between them. Per germline, CDR1 LNHNV and CDR2 YYDKDF (reference sequence).